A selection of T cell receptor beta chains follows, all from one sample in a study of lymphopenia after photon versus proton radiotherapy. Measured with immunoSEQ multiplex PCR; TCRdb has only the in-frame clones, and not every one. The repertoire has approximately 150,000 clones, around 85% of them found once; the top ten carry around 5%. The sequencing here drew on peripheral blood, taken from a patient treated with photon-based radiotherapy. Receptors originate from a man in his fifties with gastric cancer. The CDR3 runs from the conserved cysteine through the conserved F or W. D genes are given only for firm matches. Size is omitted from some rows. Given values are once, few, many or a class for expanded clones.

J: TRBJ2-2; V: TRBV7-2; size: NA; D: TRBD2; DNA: TGTGCCAGCAGCTTAGCGCCTAGCGGGAGCACCGGGGAGCTGTTTTTT; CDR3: CASSLAPSGSTGELFF
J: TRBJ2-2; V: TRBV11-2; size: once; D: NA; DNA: TGTGCCAGCAGCTTATCCGGGGAGCTGTTTTTT; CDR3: CASSLSGELFF
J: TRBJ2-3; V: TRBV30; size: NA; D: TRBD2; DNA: TGTGCCTGGAGGGGGACTAGCGTAACCAAAGGTGATACGCAGTATTTT; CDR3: CAWRGTSVTKGDTQYF
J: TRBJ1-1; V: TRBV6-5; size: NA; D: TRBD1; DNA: TGTGCCAGCAGCCGGGACAGCACGAACACTGAAGCTTTCTTT; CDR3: CASSRDSTNTEAFF
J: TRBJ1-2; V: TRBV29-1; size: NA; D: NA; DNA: TGCAGCGTTTCACTAAACCAGGCTACCTATGGCTACACCTTC; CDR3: CSVSLNQATYGYTF
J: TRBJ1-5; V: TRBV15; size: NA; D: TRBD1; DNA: TGTGCCACCAGCAGAGATCGGACAGGGACGGGCCAGCCCCAGCATTTT; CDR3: CATSRDRTGTGQPQHF
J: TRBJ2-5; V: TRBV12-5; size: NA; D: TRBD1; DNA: TGTGCTAGTGGTACCGGACAGGGGGGACAAGAGACCCAGTACTTC; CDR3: CASGTGQGGQETQYF
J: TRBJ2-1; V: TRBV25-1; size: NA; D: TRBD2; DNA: TGTGCCAGCAGTGAATTGGCGGGAGGCCTATACAATGAGCAGTTCTTC; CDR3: CASSELAGGLYNEQFF
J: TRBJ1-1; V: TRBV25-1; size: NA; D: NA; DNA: TGTGCCAGCCTATCGGGGGGCACTGAAGCTTTCTTT; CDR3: CASLSGGTEAFF
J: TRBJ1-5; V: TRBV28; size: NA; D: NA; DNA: TGTGCCAGCAGTTTACGCCCCGCCCATCAGCCCCAGCATTTT; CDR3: CASSLRPAHQPQHF
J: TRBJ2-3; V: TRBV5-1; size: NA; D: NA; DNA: TGCGCCAGCAGCTCGACCAGTCCAACCACAGATACGCAGTATTTT; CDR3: CASSSTSPTTDTQYF
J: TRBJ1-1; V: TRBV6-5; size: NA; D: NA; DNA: TGTGCCAGCAGCCATCCCCAGGGCACTGAAGCTTTCTTT; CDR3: CASSHPQGTEAFF
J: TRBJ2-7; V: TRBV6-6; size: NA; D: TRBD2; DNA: TGTGCCAGCACCCCGCGGGAGGGCCTGTCCTACGAGCAGTACTTC; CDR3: CASTPREGLSYEQYF
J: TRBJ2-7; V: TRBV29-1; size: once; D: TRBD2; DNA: TGCAGCGTTGAAGCTCCGGGACTAGCGGGCTCCTACGAGCAGTACTTC; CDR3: CSVEAPGLAGSYEQYF
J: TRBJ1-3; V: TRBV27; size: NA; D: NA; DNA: TGTGCCAGCAGTTTATCTACGGGGGGAGGAAACACCATATATTTT; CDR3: CASSLSTGGGNTIYF
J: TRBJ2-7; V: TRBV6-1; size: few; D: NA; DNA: TGTGCCAGCAGTAAGGGCCGAGACAGGTCTGATGAGCAGTACTTC; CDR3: CASSKGRDRSDEQYF
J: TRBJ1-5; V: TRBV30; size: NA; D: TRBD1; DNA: TGTGCCTGGAGTGCAGGGGGCGGCCAGCCCCAGCATTTT; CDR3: CAWSAGGGQPQHF
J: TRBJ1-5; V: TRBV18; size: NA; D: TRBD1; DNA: TGTGCCAGCTCGCCTCAGGGGGCCGACCGCCCCCAGCATTTT; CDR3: CASSPQGADRPQHF
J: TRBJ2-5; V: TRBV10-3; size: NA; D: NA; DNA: TGTGCCATCAGTGAGCGTGACCAAGAGACCCAGTACTTC; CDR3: CAISERDQETQYF
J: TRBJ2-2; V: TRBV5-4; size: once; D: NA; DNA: TGTGCCAGCAGCCTGGATCCCAGGGGATACACCGGGGAGCTGTTTTTT; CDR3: CASSLDPRGYTGELFF
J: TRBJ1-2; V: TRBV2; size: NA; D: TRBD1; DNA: TGTGCCAGCAGCAGGGACAGCCAGAAACCCTATGGCTACACCTTC; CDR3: CASSRDSQKPYGYTF
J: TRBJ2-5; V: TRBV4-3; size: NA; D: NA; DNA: TGCGCCAGCAGCCGCAAGGGTCCGGGACTCGATCCAGAGACCCAGTACTTC; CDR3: CASSRKGPGLDPETQYF
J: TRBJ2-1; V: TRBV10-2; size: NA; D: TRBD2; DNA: TGCGCCAGCAGGCCTAATACTAGCGGCCCTCTGTTCTTC; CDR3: CASRPNTSGPLFF
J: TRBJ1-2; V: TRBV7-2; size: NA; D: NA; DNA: TGTGCCAGCGCCCCAGGACGGAACTATGGCTACACCTTC; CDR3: CASAPGRNYGYTF
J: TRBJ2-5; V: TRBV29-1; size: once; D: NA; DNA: TGCAGCGTTGTTGGACAGGGAGGGGGCGAGACCCAGTACTTC; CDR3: CSVVGQGGGETQYF
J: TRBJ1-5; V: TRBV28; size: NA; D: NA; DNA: TGTGCCAGCACGAAGATAACCCAGGGAACTCAGCCCCAGCATTTT; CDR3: CASTKITQGTQPQHF
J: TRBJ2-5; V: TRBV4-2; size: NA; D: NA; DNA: TGTGCCAGCAGCACCCCGGACTCGCAGGGCCAGACCCAGTACTTC; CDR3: CASSTPDSQGQTQYF
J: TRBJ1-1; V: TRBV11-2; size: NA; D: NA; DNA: TGTGCCAGCAGGCGCCCAGGGACCGCGAACACTGAAGCTTTCTTT; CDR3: CASRRPGTANTEAFF
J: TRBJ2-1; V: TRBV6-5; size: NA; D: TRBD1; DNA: TGTGCCAGCAGAATTGACAGGGGTCCCGTCAATGAGCAGTTCTTC; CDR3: CASRIDRGPVNEQFF
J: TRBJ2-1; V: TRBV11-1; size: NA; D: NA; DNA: TGTGCCAGCAGCTTTGGTAGGGGCTCCTACAATGAGCAGTTCTTC; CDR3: CASSFGRGSYNEQFF
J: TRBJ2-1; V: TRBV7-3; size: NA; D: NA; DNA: TGTGCCAGCAGCTTAGGTCAGGGAAACAATGAGCAGTTCTTC; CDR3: CASSLGQGNNEQFF
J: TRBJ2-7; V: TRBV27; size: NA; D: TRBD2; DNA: TGTGCCAGCAGTCAGGGGGCGGGACTAGCGGACTACGAGCAGTACTTC; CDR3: CASSQGAGLADYEQYF
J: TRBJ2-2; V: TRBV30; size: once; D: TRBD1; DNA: TGTGCCTGGAGTAACCGGGACAGGGATAACGGGGAGCTGTTTTTT; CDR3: CAWSNRDRDNGELFF
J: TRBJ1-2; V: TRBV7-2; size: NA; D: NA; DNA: TGTGCCAGCAGCTACCGACAGCAGAGCTATGGCTACACCTTC; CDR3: CASSYRQQSYGYTF
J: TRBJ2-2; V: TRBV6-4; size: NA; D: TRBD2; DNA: TGTGCCAGCAGTGACCCAAGACTAGCGGGAGGGCCAGGGACCGGGGAGCTGTTTTTT; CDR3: CASSDPRLAGGPGTGELFF
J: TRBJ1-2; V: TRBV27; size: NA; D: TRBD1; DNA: TGTGCCAGCAGTCCCACCGGGACAGCTAACTATGGCTACACCTTC; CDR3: CASSPTGTANYGYTF
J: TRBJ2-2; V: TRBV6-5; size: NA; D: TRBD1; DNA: TGTGCCAGCAGTTATGGGGACAGGATGCCCGGGGAGCTGTTTTTT; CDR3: CASSYGDRMPGELFF
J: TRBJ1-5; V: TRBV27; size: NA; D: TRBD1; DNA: TGTGCCAGCAGTTTAACAGGGGATGAGCAGCCCCAGCATTTT; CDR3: CASSLTGDEQPQHF
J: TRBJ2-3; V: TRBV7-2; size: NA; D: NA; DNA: TGTGCCAGCAGCTTAGGGAGCACAGATACGCAGTATTTT; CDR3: CASSLGSTDTQYF
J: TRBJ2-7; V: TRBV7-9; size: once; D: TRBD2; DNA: TGTGCCAGCAGCCTCGGGGGGTCTGGATACGAGCAGTACTTC; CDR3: CASSLGGSGYEQYF
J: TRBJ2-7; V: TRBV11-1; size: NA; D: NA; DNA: TGTGCCAGCAGCTTAAACGGGAAACACGAGCAGTACTTC; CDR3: CASSLNGKHEQYF
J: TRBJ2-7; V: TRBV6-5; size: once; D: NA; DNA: TGTGCCAGCCTCCGAACAGGCTCCTACGAGCAGTACTTC; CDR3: CASLRTGSYEQYF
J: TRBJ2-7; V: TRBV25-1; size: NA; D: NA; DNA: TGTGCCAGCAGTACGCACCATGGCGGCGAGCAGTACTTC; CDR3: CASSTHHGGEQYF
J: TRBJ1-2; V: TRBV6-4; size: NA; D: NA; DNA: TGTGCCAGCAGTGACGGGGAAGCCTATGGCTACACCTTC; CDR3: CASSDGEAYGYTF
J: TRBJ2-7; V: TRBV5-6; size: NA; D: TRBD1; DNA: TGTGCCAGCAGCTGGTGGACAGGGATTTCCTACGAGCAGTACTTC; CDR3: CASSWWTGISYEQYF
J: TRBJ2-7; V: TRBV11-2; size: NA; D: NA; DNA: TGTGCCAGCAGCTTCCAGGGATCCAACTACGAGCAGTACTTC; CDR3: CASSFQGSNYEQYF
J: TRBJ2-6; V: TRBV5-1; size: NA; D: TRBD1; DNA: TGCGCCAGCACCACCGGGACAGCTCGCCTCTCTGGGGCCAACGTCCTGACTTTC; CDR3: CASTTGTARLSGANVLTF
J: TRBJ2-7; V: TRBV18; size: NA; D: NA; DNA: TGTGCCAGCTCACCACCGTACAACTACGAGCAGTACTTC; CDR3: CASSPPYNYEQYF
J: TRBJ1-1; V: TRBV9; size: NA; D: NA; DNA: TGTGCCAGCAGCGCCCACACCAGGGGAAACCGAACTGAAGCTTTCTTT; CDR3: CASSAHTRGNRTEAFF
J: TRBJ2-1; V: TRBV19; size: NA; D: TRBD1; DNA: TGTGCCAGTAGTCTTCGCGGACAGGGTGGGGATGAGCAGTTCTTC; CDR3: CASSLRGQGGDEQFF
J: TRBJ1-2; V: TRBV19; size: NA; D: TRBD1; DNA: TGTGCCAGTAGTATCGGAGGACAGGGGTATGGCTACACCTTC; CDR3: CASSIGGQGYGYTF